Below, 9 T cell receptor beta chains from the same sample are listed, as sequenced in a study of blood T cell repertoires in COVID-19. The assay was immunoSEQ multiplex PCR, and TCRdb's table has in-frame clones only and misses some. The sample yields some 260,000 clones, more than 60% seen once. Sequenced: peripheral blood. These receptors all stem from a woman between 40 and 55 years old with active or convalescent COVID-19.

This clone was found a few times. The chain links TRBV6-6 to TRBJ2-2; no definite D call. CDR3 length: 16 amino acids. In germline, CDR1 is MNHNY, CDR2 SVGAGI (reference sequence). V lost 5 bases and J 4 bases, leaving 17 bases between the germline ends. CDR3 amino acids: CASSTLDGPSTGELFF. CDR3 bases: TGTGCCAGCAGTACCCTAGACGGTCCAAGCACCGGGGAGCTGTTTTTT.

The chain joins TRBV30 to TRBJ2-1; 11 bases map to TRBD2. Germline assignment: CDR1 GTSNPN and CDR2 SVGIG (reference sequence). Trimming at V came to 4 bases and at J to 7 bases, leaving 3 bases not matched to a gene. The CDR3 runs 13 residues. CDR3 sequence reads: CAWTGLAGNEQFF. CDR3 DNA: TGTGCCTGGACCGGACTAGCGGGTAATGAGCAGTTCTTC.

This clone was counted only a few times. The rearrangement links TRBV19 to TRBJ1-2, with D unresolved. V was cut by 5 bases and J by 1 base, with 11 bases left in between. The CDR3 sequence is 14 residues long. The germline gives CDR1 LNHDA, CDR2 SQIVND (reference sequence). CDR3 sequence reads: CASSPRRDNYGYTF. As DNA, the CDR3 is TGTGCCAGTAGTCCTAGACGGGATAACTATGGCTACACCTTC.

The chain links TRBV3-1 (or the pseudogene TRBV3-2) to TRBJ2-7; 7 nucleotides agree with TRBD2. With V trimmed by 6 bases and J by 1 base, 3 bases remained unmatched. This CDR3 contains 13 residues. Per germline, CDR1 LGHDT and CDR2 YNNKEL (reference sequence). The DNA of the CDR3 is TGTGCCAGCAGGGCTAGCGGATCCTACGAGCAGTACGTC. It yields the protein CASRASGSYEQYV.

The chain joins TRBV6-5 to TRBJ1-5; D uncertain. The V end was cut by 6 bases, the J end by 0 bases, with 12 bases between. This CDR3 is 15 amino acids long. Germline loops: CDR1 MNHEY, CDR2 SVGAGI. The CDR3 DNA follows: TGTGCCAGCAGCCCCGTGGCAGTTAGCAATCAGCCCCAGCATTTT. This sequence encodes CASSPVAVSNQPQHF.

This chain links TRBV5-1 with TRBJ1-6; possibly TRBD1 for D (6 bases). CDR1 is SGHRS and CDR2 is YFSETQ in the germline V gene. The CDR3 is made up of 16 amino acids. V was cut by 0 bases and J by 10 bases, with 17 bases left in between. CDR3 sequence: CASSLGFSGDQSPLHF. CDR3 coding DNA: TGCGCCAGCAGCTTGGGTTTCTCAGGGGATCAATCACCCCTCCACTTT.

This clone appeared once. The V and J genes are TRBV5-1 and TRBJ2-7; TRBD1 agrees at 11 bases. From germline, CDR1 is SGHRS and CDR2 YFSETQ. The CDR3 is 19 residues long. With 6 bases clipped from V and 5 bases from J, the junction kept 22 bases outside the gene matches. Written as DNA, the CDR3 is TGCGCCAGCAACGACGACCCTCATCTCGGACAGGGGGCTTTCCACGAGCAGTACTTC. Translation: CASNDDPHLGQGAFHEQYF. Together with reference TRBV5-1 and TRBJ2-7, the CDR3 gives the full variable domain: KAGVTQTPRYLIKTRGQQVTLSCSPISGHRSVSWYQQTPGQGLQFLFEYFSETQRNKGNFPGRFSGRQFSNSRSEMNVSTLELGDSALYLCASNDDPHLGQGAFHEQYFGPGTRLTVT.

The chain links TRBV15 to TRBJ2-3; the match to TRBD2 covers 12 bases. Germline V gives CDR1 LNHNV, CDR2 YYDKDF (reference sequence). CDR3 length equals 16 residues. V lost 3 bases and J lost 4; bases outside the gene matches: 5. CDR3 sequence: CATSRDLAGGADTQYF. The CDR3 DNA follows: TGTGCCACCAGCAGGGACCTAGCGGGGGGGGCAGATACGCAGTATTTT.

The CDR3 here is CASSLDVGQTNTEAFF. The DNA for the CDR3 is TGTGCCAGCAGCTTAGACGTCGGACAGACGAACACTGAAGCTTTCTTT. This rearrangement joins TRBV11-2 to TRBJ1-1; perhaps TRBD1 as D (6 bases). The germline gives CDR1 SGHAT, CDR2 FQNNGV. There are 16 residues in the CDR3. Trimming shortened V by 0 bases and J by 1 base, and 12 bases separated the two germline ends. The complete variable domain, with remaining parts taken from reference TRBV11-2 and TRBJ1-1, reads EAGVAQSPRYKIIEKRQSVAFWCNPISGHATLYWYQQILGQGPKLLIQFQNNGVVDDSQLPKDRFSAERLKGVDSTLKIQPAKLEDSAVYLCASSLDVGQTNTEAFFGQGTRLTVV.